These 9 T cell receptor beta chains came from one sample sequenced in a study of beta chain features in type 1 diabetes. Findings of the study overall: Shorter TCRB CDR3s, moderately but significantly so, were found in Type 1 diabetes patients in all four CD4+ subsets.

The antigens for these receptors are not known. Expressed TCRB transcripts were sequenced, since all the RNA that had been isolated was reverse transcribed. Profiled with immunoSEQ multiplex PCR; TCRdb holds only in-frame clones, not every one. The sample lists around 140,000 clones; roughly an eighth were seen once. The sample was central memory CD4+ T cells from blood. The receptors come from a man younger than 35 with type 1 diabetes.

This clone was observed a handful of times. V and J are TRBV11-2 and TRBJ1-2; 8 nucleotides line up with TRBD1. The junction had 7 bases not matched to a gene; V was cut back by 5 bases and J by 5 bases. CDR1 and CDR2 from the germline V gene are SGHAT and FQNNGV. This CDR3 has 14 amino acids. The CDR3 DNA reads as TGTGCCAGCAGCGGTGGGACAGGCATTTATGGCTACACCTTC. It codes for CASSGGTGIYGYTF.

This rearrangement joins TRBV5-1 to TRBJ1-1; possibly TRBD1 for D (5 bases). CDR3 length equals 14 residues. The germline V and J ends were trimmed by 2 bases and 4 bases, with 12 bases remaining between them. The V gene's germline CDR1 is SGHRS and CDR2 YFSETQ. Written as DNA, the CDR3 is TGCGCCAGCAGCTTTGGGGAAAGGGGCACTGAAGCTTTCTTT. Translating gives CASSFGERGTEAFF. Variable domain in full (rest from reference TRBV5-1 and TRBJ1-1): KAGVTQTPRYLIKTRGQQVTLSCSPISGHRSVSWYQQTPGQGLQFLFEYFSETQRNKGNFPGRFSGRQFSNSRSEMNVSTLELGDSALYLCASSFGERGTEAFFGQGTRLTVV.

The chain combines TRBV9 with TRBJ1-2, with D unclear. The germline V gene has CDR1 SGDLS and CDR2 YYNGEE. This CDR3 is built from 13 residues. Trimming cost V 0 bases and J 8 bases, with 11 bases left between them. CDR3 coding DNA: TGTGCCAGCAGCGTAGGGCCTAGGGAAGGCTACACCTTC. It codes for CASSVGPREGYTF.

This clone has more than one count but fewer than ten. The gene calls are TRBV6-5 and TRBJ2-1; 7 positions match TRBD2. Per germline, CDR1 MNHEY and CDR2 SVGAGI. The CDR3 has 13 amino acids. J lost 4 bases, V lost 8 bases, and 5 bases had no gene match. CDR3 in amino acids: CASGSGGYNEQFF. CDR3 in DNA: TGTGCCAGCGGGTCGGGGGGTTACAATGAGCAGTTCTTC.

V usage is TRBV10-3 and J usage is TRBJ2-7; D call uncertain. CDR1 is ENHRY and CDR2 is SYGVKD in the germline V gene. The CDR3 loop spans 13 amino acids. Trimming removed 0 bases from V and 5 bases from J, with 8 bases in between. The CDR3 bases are TGTGCCATCAGTGAGTCGTTTAGCAACGAGCAGTACTTC. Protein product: CAISESFSNEQYF.

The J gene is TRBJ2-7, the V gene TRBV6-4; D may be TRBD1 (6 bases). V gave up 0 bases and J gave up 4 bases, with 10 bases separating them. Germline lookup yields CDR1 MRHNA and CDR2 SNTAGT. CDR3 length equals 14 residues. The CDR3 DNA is TGTGCCAGCAGTGACTCGAGGGGGAGATACGAGCAGTACTTC. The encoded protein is CASSDSRGRYEQYF.

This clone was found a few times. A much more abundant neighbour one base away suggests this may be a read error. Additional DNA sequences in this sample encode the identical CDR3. The CDR3 region is CAWSGDSNQPQHF. DNA of the CDR3: TGTGCCTGGAGTGGGGACAGTAATCAGCCCCAGCATTTT. The chain employs TRBV30 and TRBJ1-5; 7 nucleotides agree with TRBD1. Germline CDR1 GTSNPN, CDR2 SVGIG (reference sequence). The CDR3 runs to 13 residues. J was trimmed by 4 bases and V by 1 base; bases with no gene match: 1. The full variable domain, completed using reference TRBV30 and TRBJ1-5, is SQTIHQWPATLVQPVGSPLSLECTVEGTSNPNLYWYRQAAGRGLQLLFYSVGIGQISSEVPQNLSASRPQDRQFILSSKKLLLSDSGFYLCAWSGDSNQPQHFGDGTRLSIL.

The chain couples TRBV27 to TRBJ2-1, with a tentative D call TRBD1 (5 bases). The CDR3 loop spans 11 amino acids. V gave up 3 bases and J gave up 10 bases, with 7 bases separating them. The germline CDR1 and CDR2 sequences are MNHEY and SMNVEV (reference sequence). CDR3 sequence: CASSFRTEQFF. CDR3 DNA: TGTGCCAGCAGTTTCCGGACAGAGCAGTTCTTC.

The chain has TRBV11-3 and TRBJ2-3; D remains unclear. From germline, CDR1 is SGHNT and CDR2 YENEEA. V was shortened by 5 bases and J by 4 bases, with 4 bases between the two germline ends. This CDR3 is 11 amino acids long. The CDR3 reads CASSLADTQYF. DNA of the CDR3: TGTGCCAGCAGCCTCGCAGATACGCAGTATTTT. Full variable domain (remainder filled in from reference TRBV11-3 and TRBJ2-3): EAGVVQSPRYKIIEKKQPVAFWCNPISGHNTLYWYLQNLGQGPELLIRYENEEAVDDSQLPKDRFSAERLKGVDSTLKIQPAELGDSAVYLCASSLADTQYFGPGTRLTVL.